These 26 T cell receptor beta chains share one sample of origin, sequenced in a study of T-cell reconstitution after alpha-beta-depleted transplantation in children. TCRbeta library preparation incorporated unique molecular identifiers. Via MiXCR, TCRdb re-called the PCR reads, giving one row per CDR3 protein. The table records over 150,000 distinct CDR3 sequences, approximately 6.8% of them present only once. This specimen was PBMCs from the stem cell graft donor, taken from the stem cell graft. All receptors come from a human donor who donated a stem cell graft to a child with Wiskott-Aldrich syndrome.

This clonotype was picked up many times. The chain is built from TRBV20-1 and TRBJ2-7; D possibly corresponds to TRBD1 (6 bases). CDR1 and CDR2 (germline): DFQATT, SNEGSKA (reference sequence). The V end was cut by 3 bases, the J end by 1 base, with 10 bases between. The CDR3 length is 13 residues. The CDR3: CSASTRGSYEQYF. Written as DNA, the CDR3 is TGCAGTGCTAGTACCAGGGGTTCCTACGAGCAGTACTTC.

This sequence joins TRBV6-6 and TRBJ2-5; D is ambiguous. Germline loops: CDR1 MNHNY, CDR2 SVGAGI (reference sequence). There are 11 residues in the CDR3. Trimming took off 5 bases at V and 4 bases at J, with 5 bases between the two ends. The CDR3 DNA sequence: TGTGCCAGCAGTCAAGCAGAGACCCAGTACTTC. Translating gives CASSQAETQYF.

This rearrangement joins TRBV9 to TRBJ1-2; 10 nucleotides agree with TRBD1. The CDR3 runs 16 residues. Germline CDR1 and CDR2: SGDLS and YYNGEE. V was clipped by 1 base and J by 0 bases; unmatched bases: 3. CDR3 nucleotides: TGTGCCAGCAGCGTACGGGACAGGGGAACTAACTATGGCTACACCTTC. Amino acids: CASSVRDRGTNYGYTF.

The CDR3 DNA sequence: TGTGCCACCAGCAGAGACCCGGGACAGGGATTTGGCAATCAGCCCCAGCATTTT. As protein: CATSRDPGQGFGNQPQHF. V gene TRBV15 combines with J gene TRBJ1-5, with 9 positions matching TRBD1. The CDR3 contains 18 residues. The germline V gene encodes CDR1 LNHNV and CDR2 YYDKDF (reference sequence). V was pared by 0 bases and J by 2 bases, with 8 bases of the junction left unmatched.

In its sample, this clonotype was seen many times. The chain combines TRBV6-2 or TRBV6-3 with TRBJ2-7; D remains ambiguous. V lost 0 bases to trimming and J lost 1 base, with 16 bases between them. This CDR3 comprises 17 residues. Germline CDR1 reads MNHEY; CDR2 reads SVGEGT. The CDR3 region has the DNA TGTGCCAGCAGTTACTCGACGGCGTTGGGTAGGTCCTACGAGCAGTACTTC. It translates to CASSYSTALGRSYEQYF.

This clonotype was counted many times. The J gene is TRBJ2-5, the V gene TRBV5-1; D is unresolved. CDR1 SGHRS and CDR2 YFSETQ come from the germline V gene. The CDR3 runs 16 residues. Trimming took off 5 bases at V and 1 base at J, with 18 bases between the two ends. The CDR3 DNA is TGCGCCAGCAGAGGCGGACGGGCATCCTTCCAAGAGACCCAGTACTTC. Translated: CASRGGRASFQETQYF.

The V and J genes are TRBV18 and TRBJ2-7; 10 nucleotides match TRBD1. V was pared by 4 bases and J by 3 bases, with 6 bases of the junction left unmatched. Germline lookup yields CDR1 KGHSH and CDR2 LQKENI. The CDR3 has 15 residues. As DNA, the CDR3 is TGTGCCAGCTCACAAGGGACAGGGGAGAACTACGAGCAGTACTTC. Protein: CASSQGTGENYEQYF.

This clonotype was counted many times. This sequence joins TRBV7-7 and TRBJ2-7; TRBD2 aligns across 7 bases. Trimming took 3 bases from V and 6 from J; bases not matched to a gene: 8. The CDR3 contains 14 residues. The germline V gene has CDR1 SSHAT and CDR2 FNYEAQ (reference sequence). The CDR3 loop reads CASSLGAGYGEQYF. In DNA, the CDR3 is TGTGCCAGCAGCTTGGGAGCGGGGTATGGCGAGCAGTACTTC.

This clonotype was found many times. J is TRBJ2-7 and V is TRBV12-3 or TRBV12-4; D not certain. Trimming shortened V by 1 base and J by 0 bases, and 7 bases separated the two germline ends. CDR3 length: 14 residues. As DNA, the CDR3 is TGTGCCAGCAGTTTAGTTGGCTTCTCCTACGAGCAGTACTTC. Its translation is CASSLVGFSYEQYF.

This clonotype was seen at least ten times. V is TRBV5-1 and J is TRBJ2-2, with 7 positions matching TRBD1. Per germline, CDR1 SGHRS and CDR2 YFSETQ. V dropped 4 bases and J dropped 7; count of bases not matched to a gene: 10. The length of the CDR3 is 15 residues. The CDR3 protein is CASSLSQGVGGELFF. The CDR3 region has the DNA TGCGCCAGCAGCCTGTCGCAGGGGGTTGGCGGGGAGCTGTTTTTT.

This clonotype was detected many times. The J gene is TRBJ2-7, the V gene TRBV5-1; 10 bases map to TRBD1. V lost 3 bases, J lost 7 bases, and 7 bases stayed unmatched. The CDR3 length is 14 residues. Germline CDR1 is SGHRS and CDR2 is YFSETQ. The CDR3 DNA reads as TGCGCCAGCAGCTCGGGACAGGGGATGTGGGAGCAGTACTTC. Protein product: CASSSGQGMWEQYF.

In this sample, this clonotype turned up many times. The chain's CDR3 is CSATERSTDTQYF. In DNA, the CDR3 is TGCAGTGCTACCGAGAGAAGCACAGATACGCAGTATTTT. V is TRBV20-1 and J is TRBJ2-3, with D unresolved. The CDR3 length is 13 residues. The germline gives CDR1 DFQATT, CDR2 SNEGSKA (reference sequence). V lost 4 bases and J lost 0, with 8 bases in between.

Ten or more counts support this clonotype. The rearrangement joins TRBV12-3 or TRBV12-4 to TRBJ1-3; D is perhaps TRBD1 (5 bases). The CDR3 has 15 amino acids. V lost 0 bases, J lost 0 bases, and 6 bases lay in between. This CDR3 reads CASSLAGGSGNTIYF. The CDR3 nucleotides are TGTGCCAGCAGTTTAGCCGGGGGCTCTGGAAACACCATATATTTT.

The chain is built from TRBV5-1 and TRBJ1-2, with D tentatively TRBD1 (5 bases). CDR3 size: 14 residues. Germline values: CDR1 SGHRS, CDR2 YFSETQ. The V gene lost 6 bases and the J gene lost 8 bases, with 20 bases spanning the gap. The CDR3 DNA follows: TGCGCCAGCAAAATGGACCGGGGGAGTTCGGGCTACACCTTC. This gives the protein CASKMDRGSSGYTF.

This clonotype has at least ten counts. The chain employs TRBV7-2 and TRBJ2-7; tentatively, D is TRBD2 (5 bases). V lost 5 bases and J lost 0, with 8 bases in between. CDR1 SGHTA and CDR2 FQGNSA come from the germline V gene. The CDR3 covers 13 residues. The DNA of the CDR3 is TGTGCCAGCAGCCGCCGGGGCTCCTACGAGCAGTACTTC. Translated, it gives CASSRRGSYEQYF.

This clonotype was counted only a few times. V and J are TRBV5-1 and TRBJ2-1; either TRBD1 or TRBD2 may supply D (6 bases each). V shed 5 bases and J shed 0 bases, with 12 bases lying between them. Germline V gene lookup returns CDR1 SGHRS and CDR2 YFSETQ. The CDR3 loop spans 15 amino acids. The CDR3 reads CASRVGGSSYNEQFF. CDR3 nucleotides: TGCGCCAGCAGGGTAGGGGGGAGCTCCTACAATGAGCAGTTCTTC.

This clonotype has ten or more counts. V gene TRBV7-2 combines with J gene TRBJ1-5; D remains unclear. The CDR3 consists of 16 residues. Germline values: CDR1 SGHTA, CDR2 FQGNSA. V dropped 5 bases and J dropped 7 bases, with 21 bases sitting between them. CDR3 in DNA: TGTGCCAGCAGCCCAACCCTCCCGGGGTTGGTACAGCCCCAGCATTTT. Protein product: CASSPTLPGLVQPQHF.

This clonotype was detected a few times. The chain is built from TRBV5-5 and TRBJ2-1, with TRBD1 identical over 8 bases. Germline CDR1 SGHKS, CDR2 YYEKEE (reference sequence). The V gene end was trimmed by 2 bases and the J gene end by 0 bases; junction bases not matched to a gene: 1. The CDR3 totals 15 residues. The CDR3 DNA reads TGTGCCAGCAGCTTCGGACAGGGCTCCTACAATGAGCAGTTCTTC. It specifies CASSFGQGSYNEQFF.

The J gene is TRBJ2-7, the V gene TRBV5-6; unclear D gene. The V and J ends lost 4 bases and 3 bases respectively, with 14 bases between them. The germline gives CDR1 SGHDT, CDR2 YYEEEE. This CDR3 has 14 amino acids. Here the CDR3 reads CASSPGPYLYEQYF. In DNA form, the CDR3 reads TGTGCCAGCAGCCCCGGGCCCTACCTCTACGAGCAGTACTTC.

This clonotype was seen repeatedly, ten times or more. The gene calls are TRBV28 and TRBJ2-4; D is undetermined. The CDR3 is made up of 12 amino acids. Germline loops: CDR1 MDHEN, CDR2 SYDVKM. Trimming cost V 2 bases and J 6 bases, with 5 bases left between them. Written as DNA, the CDR3 is TGTGCCAGCAGTTTAGAGTTAAACATTCAGTACTTC. The encoded protein is CASSLELNIQYF.

As regards this clonotype: Its ends do not fully match the called genes, so a read error is possible. This chain uses TRBV12-3 or TRBV12-4 with TRBJ2-3; TRBD1 or TRBD2 may be the D gene (6 bases each). The CDR3 is 19 residues long. Here the CDR3 DNA reads TGTGCCAGCTGTTTAATAACGGGGGCAGACTTAATAAGCACAGATACGCAGTATTTT. This sequence encodes CASCLITGADLISTDTQYF.

This clonotype was detected many times. J is TRBJ2-1 and V is TRBV27; TRBD2 matches 10 bases. Germline V gene data show CDR1 as MNHEY and CDR2 as SMNVEV (reference sequence). V lost 4 bases, J lost 4 bases, and 7 bases stayed unmatched. The CDR3 has 16 residues. CDR3 nucleotide sequence: TGTGCCAGCAGTTGGTCTAGCGGGAGCAGTTACAATGAGCAGTTCTTC. It yields the protein CASSWSSGSSYNEQFF.

This clonotype occurred many times. This chain's CDR3 is CSARFPGQGPYEQYF. The CDR3 nucleotides are TGCAGTGCTAGATTTCCGGGACAGGGCCCCTACGAGCAGTACTTC. The chain joins TRBV20-1 to TRBJ2-7, with 9 positions matching TRBD1. V gave up 2 bases and J gave up 2 bases; unmatched junction bases: 7. Germline V gene sequence: CDR1 DFQATT, CDR2 SNEGSKA (reference sequence). The CDR3 is made up of 15 amino acids.

This clonotype was counted a few times. V is TRBV6-1 and J is TRBJ2-5; TRBD2 matches at 14 bases. The trim removed 4 bases at V and 4 bases at J, leaving 8 bases unmatched. There are 17 residues in the CDR3. Per the germline V gene, CDR1 is MNHNS and CDR2 is SASEGT. This chain's CDR3 is CASSVTTSGGGGETQYF. In DNA, the CDR3 is TGTGCCAGCAGTGTTACGACTAGCGGGGGGGGAGGAGAGACCCAGTACTTC.

This clonotype appeared many times. The chain carries TRBV24-1 and TRBJ2-3; a weak D match, TRBD1 (6 bases). The V end lost 4 bases, the J end lost 6 bases, and 16 bases lay between the germline ends. CDR3 length equals 15 residues. Germline V gene sequence: CDR1 KGHDR, CDR2 SFDVKD. The CDR3 bases are TGTGCCACCAGTGACCGCTCGGACAGTATCGATACGCAGTATTTT. Protein product: CATSDRSDSIDTQYF.

This clonotype has at least ten counts. This chain connects TRBV7-2 to TRBJ1-1; a weak D match, TRBD1 (5 bases). Germline lookup yields CDR1 SGHTA and CDR2 FQGNSA. Trimming took 6 bases from V and 4 from J, leaving 24 bases between them. This CDR3 comprises 17 residues. The DNA for the CDR3 is TGTGCCAGCAGACTAGCGATCGTACCGTTGGGGGGCACTGAAGCTTTCTTT. The encoded protein is CASRLAIVPLGGTEAFF.